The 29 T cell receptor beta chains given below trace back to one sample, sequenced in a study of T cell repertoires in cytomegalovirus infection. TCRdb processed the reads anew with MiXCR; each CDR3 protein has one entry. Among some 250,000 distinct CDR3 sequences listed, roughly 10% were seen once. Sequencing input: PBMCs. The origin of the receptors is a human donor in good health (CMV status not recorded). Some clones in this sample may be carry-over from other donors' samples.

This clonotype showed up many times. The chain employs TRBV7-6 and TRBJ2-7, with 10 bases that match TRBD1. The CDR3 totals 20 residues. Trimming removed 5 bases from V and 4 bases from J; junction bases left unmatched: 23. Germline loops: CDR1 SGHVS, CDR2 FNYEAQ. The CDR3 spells CASSRLVTSYGTGVGYEQYF. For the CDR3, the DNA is TGTGCCAGCAGCCGTCTTGTAACCTCGTACGGGACAGGGGTCGGGTACGAGCAGTACTTC.

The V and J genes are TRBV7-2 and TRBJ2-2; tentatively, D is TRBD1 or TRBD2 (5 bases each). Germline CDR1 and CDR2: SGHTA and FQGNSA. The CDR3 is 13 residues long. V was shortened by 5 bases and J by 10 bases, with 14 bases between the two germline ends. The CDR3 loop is CASSLVRGAELFF. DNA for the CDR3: TGTGCCAGCAGCCTAGTGAGGGGCGCGGAGCTGTTTTTT.

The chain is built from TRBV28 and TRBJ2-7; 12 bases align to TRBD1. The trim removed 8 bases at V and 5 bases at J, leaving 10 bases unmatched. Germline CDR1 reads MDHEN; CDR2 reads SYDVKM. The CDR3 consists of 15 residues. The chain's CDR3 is CASVLGGTGGHEQYF. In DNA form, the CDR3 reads TGTGCCAGCGTGCTAGGCGGGACAGGGGGCCACGAGCAGTACTTC.

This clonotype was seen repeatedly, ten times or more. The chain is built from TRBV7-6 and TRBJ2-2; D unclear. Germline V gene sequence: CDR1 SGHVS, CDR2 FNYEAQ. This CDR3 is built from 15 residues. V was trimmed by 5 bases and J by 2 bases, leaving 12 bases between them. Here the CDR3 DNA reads TGTGCCAGCAGCCCACGGGTCTTCAACACCGGGGAGCTGTTTTTT. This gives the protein CASSPRVFNTGELFF.

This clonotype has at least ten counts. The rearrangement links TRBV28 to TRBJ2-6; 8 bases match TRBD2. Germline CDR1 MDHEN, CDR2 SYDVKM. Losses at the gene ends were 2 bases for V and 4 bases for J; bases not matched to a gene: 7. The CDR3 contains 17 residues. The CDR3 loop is CASSLRSGGTGANVLTF. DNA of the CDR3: TGTGCCAGCAGTTTACGCTCGGGGGGGACCGGGGCCAACGTCCTGACTTTC.

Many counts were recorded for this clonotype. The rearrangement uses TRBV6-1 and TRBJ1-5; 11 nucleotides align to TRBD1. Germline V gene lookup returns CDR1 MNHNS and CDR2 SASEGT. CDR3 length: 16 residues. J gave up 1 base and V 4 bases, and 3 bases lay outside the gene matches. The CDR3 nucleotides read TGTGCCAGCAGTGCCGGACAGGGGGCGAGCAATCAGCCCCAGCATTTT. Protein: CASSAGQGASNQPQHF.

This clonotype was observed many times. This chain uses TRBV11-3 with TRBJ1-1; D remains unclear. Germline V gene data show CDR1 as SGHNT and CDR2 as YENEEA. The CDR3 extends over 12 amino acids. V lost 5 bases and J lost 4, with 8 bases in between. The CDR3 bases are TGTGCCAGCAGCGAGAGGCCCACTGAAGCTTTCTTT. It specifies CASSERPTEAFF. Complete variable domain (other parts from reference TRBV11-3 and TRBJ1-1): EAGVVQSPRYKIIEKKQPVAFWCNPISGHNTLYWYLQNLGQGPELLIRYENEEAVDDSQLPKDRFSAERLKGVDSTLKIQPAELGDSAVYLCASSERPTEAFFGQGTRLTVV.

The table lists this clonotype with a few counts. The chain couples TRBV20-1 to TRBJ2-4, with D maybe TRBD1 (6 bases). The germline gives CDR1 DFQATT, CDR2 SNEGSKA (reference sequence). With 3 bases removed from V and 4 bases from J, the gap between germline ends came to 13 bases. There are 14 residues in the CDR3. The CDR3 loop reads CSARIQGSKNIQYF. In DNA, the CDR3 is TGCAGTGCTAGGATACAGGGTTCAAAAAACATTCAGTACTTC.

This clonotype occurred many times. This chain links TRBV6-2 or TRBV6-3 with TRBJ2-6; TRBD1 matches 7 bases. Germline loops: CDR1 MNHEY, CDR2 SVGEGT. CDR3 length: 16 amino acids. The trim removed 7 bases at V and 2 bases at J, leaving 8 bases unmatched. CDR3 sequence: CASTMTGNTGANVLTF. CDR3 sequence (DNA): TGTGCCAGCACCATGACAGGGAATACTGGGGCCAACGTCCTGACTTTC.

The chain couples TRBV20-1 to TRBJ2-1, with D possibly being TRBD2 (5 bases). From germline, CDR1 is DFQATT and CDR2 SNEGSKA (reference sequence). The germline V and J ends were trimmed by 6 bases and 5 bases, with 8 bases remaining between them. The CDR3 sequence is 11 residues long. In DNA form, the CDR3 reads TGCAGTGCCCGGGGTGACAATGAGCAGTTCTTC. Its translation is CSARGDNEQFF.

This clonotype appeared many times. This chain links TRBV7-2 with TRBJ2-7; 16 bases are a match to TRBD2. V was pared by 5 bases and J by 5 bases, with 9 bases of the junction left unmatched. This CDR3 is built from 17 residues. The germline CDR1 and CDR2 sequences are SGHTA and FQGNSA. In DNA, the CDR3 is TGTGCCAGCAGCCCTCCGGGACTAGCGGGAGGGATAAACGAGCAGTACTTC. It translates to CASSPPGLAGGINEQYF. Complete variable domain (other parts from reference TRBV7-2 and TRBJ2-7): GAGVSQSPSNKVTEKGKDVELRCDPISGHTALYWYRQSLGQGLEFLIYFQGNSAPDKSGLPSDRFSAERTGGSVSTLTIQRTQQEDSAVYLCASSPPGLAGGINEQYFGPGTRLTVT.

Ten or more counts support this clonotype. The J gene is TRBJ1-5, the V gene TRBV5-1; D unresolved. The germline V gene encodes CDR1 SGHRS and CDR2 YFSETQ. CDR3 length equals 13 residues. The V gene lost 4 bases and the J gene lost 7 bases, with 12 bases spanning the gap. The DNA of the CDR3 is TGCGCCAGCAGCCCGGAGGGCTTACAGCCCCAGCATTTT. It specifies CASSPEGLQPQHF.

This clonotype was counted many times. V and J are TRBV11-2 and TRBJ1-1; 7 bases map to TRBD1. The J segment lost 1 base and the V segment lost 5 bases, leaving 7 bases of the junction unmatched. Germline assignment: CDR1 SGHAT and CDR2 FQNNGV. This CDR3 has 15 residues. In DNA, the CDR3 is TGTGCCAGCAGCCTCAGCGGACAGGCGAACACTGAAGCTTTCTTT. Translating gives CASSLSGQANTEAFF. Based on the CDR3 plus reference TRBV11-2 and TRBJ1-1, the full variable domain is EAGVAQSPRYKIIEKRQSVAFWCNPISGHATLYWYQQILGQGPKLLIQFQNNGVVDDSQLPKDRFSAERLKGVDSTLKIQPAKLEDSAVYLCASSLSGQANTEAFFGQGTRLTVV.

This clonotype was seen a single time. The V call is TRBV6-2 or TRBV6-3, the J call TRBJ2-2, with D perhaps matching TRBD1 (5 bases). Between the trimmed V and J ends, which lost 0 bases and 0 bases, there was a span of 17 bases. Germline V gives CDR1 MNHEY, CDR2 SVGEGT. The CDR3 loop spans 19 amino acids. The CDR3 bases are TGTGCCAGCAGTTACTCGAGTCCAGGGTCCGCATCGAACACCGGGGAGCTGTTTTTT. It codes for CASSYSSPGSASNTGELFF.

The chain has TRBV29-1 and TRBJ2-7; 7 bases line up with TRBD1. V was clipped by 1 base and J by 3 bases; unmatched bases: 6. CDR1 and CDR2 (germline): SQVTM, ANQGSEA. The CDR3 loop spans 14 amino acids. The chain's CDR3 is CSVEGDSTFYEQYF. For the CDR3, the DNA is TGCAGCGTTGAAGGGGACAGTACCTTCTACGAGCAGTACTTC.

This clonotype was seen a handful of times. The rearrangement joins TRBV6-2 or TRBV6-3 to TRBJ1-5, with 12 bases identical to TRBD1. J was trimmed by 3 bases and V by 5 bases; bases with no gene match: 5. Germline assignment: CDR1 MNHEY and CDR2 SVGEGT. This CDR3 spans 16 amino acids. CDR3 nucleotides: TGTGCCAGCAGTGGCCGGGACAGGGGGCCCAATCAGCCCCAGCATTTT. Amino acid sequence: CASSGRDRGPNQPQHF.

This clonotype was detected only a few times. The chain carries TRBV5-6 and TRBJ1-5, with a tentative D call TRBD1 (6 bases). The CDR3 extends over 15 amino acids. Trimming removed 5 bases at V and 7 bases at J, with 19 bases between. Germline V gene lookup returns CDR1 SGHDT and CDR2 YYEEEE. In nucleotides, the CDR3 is TGTGCCAGCAGTCGAAAGGGGGTAGTTCACCAGCCCCAGCATTTT. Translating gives CASSRKGVVHQPQHF.

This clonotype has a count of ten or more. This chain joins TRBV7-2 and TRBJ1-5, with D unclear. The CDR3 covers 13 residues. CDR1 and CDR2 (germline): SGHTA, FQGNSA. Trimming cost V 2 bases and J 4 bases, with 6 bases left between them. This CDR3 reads CASSLYENQPQHF. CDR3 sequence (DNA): TGTGCCAGCAGCTTATATGAAAATCAGCCCCAGCATTTT. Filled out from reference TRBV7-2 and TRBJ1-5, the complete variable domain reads GAGVSQSPSNKVTEKGKDVELRCDPISGHTALYWYRQSLGQGLEFLIYFQGNSAPDKSGLPSDRFSAERTGGSVSTLTIQRTQQEDSAVYLCASSLYENQPQHFGDGTRLSIL.

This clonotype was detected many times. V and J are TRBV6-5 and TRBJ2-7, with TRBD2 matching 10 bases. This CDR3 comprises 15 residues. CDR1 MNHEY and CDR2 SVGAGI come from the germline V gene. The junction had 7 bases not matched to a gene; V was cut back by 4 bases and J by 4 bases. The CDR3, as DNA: TGTGCCAGCAGTTCCCCTAGCGGGAGCGGTTACGAGCAGTACTTC. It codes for CASSSPSGSGYEQYF.

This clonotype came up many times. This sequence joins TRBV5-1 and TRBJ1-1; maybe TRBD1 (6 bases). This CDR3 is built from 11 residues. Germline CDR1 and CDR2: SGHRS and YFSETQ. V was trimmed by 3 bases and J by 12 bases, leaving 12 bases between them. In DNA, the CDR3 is TGCGCCAGCAGCTCGGGGGCTCTAACTTTCTTT. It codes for CASSSGALTFF.

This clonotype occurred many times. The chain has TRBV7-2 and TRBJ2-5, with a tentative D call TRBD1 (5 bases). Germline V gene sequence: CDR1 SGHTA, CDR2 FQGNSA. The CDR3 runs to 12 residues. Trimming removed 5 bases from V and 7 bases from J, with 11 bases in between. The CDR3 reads CASSPQGVTQYF. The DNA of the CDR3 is TGTGCCAGCAGCCCCCAGGGTGTGACCCAGTACTTC.

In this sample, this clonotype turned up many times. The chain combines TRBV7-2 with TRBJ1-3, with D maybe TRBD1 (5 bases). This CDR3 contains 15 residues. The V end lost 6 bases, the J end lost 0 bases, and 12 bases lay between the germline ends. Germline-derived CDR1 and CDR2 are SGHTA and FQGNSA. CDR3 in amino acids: CASSRKGDSGNTIYF. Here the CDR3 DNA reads TGTGCCAGCAGTCGTAAAGGGGACTCTGGAAACACCATATATTTT.

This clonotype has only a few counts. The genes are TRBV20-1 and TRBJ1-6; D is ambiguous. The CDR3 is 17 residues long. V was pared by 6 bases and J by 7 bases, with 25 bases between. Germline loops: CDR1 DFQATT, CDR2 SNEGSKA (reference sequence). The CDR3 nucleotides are TGCAGTGCGCCGTCGGTTTCAGGAAGAACTGGGAATTCACCCCTCCACTTT. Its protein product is CSAPSVSGRTGNSPLHF.

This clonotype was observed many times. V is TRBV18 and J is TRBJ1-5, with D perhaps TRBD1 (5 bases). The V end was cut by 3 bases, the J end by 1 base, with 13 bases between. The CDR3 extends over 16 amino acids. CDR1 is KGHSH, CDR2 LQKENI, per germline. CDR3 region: CASSPGGGRSNQPQHF. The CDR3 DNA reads TGTGCCAGCTCACCGGGGGGGGGTCGGAGCAATCAGCCCCAGCATTTT.

The CDR3 here is CASGFSNTGELFF. CDR3 sequence (DNA): TGTGCTAGTGGTTTCTCAAACACCGGGGAGCTGTTTTTT. V usage is TRBV12-5 and J usage is TRBJ2-2; D is unresolved. This CDR3 region has 13 residues. V lost 3 bases to trimming and J lost 2 bases, with 4 bases between them. CDR1 LGHNT and CDR2 FRNRAP come from the germline V gene.

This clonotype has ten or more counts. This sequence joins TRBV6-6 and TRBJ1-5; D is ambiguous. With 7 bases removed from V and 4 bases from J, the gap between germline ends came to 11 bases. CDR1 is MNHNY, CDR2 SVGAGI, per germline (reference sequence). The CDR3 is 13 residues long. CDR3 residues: CASNLNRNQPQHF. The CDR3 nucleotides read TGTGCCAGCAACCTCAATAGGAATCAGCCCCAGCATTTT.

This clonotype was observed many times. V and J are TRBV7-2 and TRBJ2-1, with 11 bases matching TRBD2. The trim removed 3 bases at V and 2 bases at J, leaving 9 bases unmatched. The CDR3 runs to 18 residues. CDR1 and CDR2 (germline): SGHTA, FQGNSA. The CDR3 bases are TGTGCCAGCAGCTTCCAGACCCCGGGACTAGCGGCCTACAATGAGCAGTTCTTC. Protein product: CASSFQTPGLAAYNEQFF.

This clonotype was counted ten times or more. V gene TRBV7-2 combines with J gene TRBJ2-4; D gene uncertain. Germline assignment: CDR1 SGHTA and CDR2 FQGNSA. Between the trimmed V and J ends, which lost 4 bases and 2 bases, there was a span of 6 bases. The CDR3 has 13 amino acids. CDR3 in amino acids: CASSSEPKNIQYF. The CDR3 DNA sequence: TGTGCCAGCAGCTCCGAACCCAAAAACATTCAGTACTTC.

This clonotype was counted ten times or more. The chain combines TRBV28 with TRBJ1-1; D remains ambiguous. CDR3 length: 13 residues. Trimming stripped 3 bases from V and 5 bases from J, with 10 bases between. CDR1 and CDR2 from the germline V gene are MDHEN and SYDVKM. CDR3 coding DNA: TGTGCCAGCAGTTTTCACTACGGGACTGAAGCTTTCTTT. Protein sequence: CASSFHYGTEAFF.